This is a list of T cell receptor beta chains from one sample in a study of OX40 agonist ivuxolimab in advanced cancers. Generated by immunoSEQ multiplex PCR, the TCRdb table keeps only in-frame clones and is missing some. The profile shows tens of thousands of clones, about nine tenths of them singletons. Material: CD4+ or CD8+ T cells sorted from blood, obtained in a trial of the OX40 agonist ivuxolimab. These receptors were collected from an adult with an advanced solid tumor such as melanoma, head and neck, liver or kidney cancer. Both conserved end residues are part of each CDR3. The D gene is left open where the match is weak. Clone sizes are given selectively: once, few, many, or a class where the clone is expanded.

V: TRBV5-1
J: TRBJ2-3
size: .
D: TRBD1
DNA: TGCGCCAGCAGCTTGACCCCGGGACAGTACACAGATACGCAGTATTTT
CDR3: CASSLTPGQYTDTQYF

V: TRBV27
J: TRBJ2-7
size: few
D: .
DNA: TGTGCCAGCAGCTGGACGCCTAGCTCCTACGAGCAGTACTTC
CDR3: CASSWTPSSYEQYF

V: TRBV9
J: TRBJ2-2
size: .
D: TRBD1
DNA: TGTGCCAGCAGCGTAGAGTCGGGACAGGTGAACACCGGGGAGCTGTTTTTT
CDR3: CASSVESGQVNTGELFF

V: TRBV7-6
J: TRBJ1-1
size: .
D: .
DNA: TGTGCCAGCAGCTTATGGGGAGTGGAGGCTGAAGCTTTCTTT
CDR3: CASSLWGVEAEAFF

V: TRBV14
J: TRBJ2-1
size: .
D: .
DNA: TGTGCCAGCAGTCCTACAGGGAAGGGCAATGAGCAGTTCTTC
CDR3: CASSPTGKGNEQFF

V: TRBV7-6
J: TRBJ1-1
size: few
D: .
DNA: TGTGCCAGCAGCCTAAGACAGGACGGGGCTGAAGCTTTCTTT
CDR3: CASSLRQDGAEAFF

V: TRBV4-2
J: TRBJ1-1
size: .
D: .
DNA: TGTGCCAGCAGCCAGGGACCGAACACTGAAGCTTTCTTT
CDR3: CASSQGPNTEAFF

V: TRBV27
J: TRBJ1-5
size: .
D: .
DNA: TGTGCCAGCAGTTTACGGGGAGAGGATCAGCCCCAGCATTTT
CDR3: CASSLRGEDQPQHF

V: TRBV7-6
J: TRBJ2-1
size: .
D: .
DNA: TGTGCCAGCAGCTTGGCCCAAAGGGTGGTAAGCATCGAGCAGTTCTTC
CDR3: CASSLAQRVVSIEQFF

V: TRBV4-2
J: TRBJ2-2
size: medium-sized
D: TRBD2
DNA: TGTGCCAGCAGCCAAGATCGCGGGGGAGGATCCGGGGAGCTGTTTTTT
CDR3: CASSQDRGGGSGELFF

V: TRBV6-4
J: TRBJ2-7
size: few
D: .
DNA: TGTGCCAGCAGGCAGTACGCGCCCTACGAGCAGTACTTC
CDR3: CASRQYAPYEQYF

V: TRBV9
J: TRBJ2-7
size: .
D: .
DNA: TGTGCCAGCAGCGTAGGGGGCACACCACACATCTACGAGCAGTACTTC
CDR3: CASSVGGTPHIYEQYF

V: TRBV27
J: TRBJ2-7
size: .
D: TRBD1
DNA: TGTGCCAGCAGGGTGGGACAGGGGGCAGGGGAGCAGTACTTC
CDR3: CASRVGQGAGEQYF